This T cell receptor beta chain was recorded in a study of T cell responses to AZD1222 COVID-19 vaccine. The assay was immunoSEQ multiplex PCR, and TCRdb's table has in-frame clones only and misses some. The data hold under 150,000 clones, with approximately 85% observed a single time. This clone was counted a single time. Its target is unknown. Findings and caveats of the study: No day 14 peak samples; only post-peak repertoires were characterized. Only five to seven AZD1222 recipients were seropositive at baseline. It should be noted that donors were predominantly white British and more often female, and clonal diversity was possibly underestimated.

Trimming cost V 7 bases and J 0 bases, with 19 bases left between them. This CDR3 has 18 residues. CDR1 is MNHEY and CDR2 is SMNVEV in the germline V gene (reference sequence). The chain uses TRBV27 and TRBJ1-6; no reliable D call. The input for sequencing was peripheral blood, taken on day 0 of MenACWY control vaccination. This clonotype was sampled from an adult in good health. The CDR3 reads CASKDTDGPSSYNSPLHF. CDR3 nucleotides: TGTGCCAGCAAGGATACGGACGGACCGAGCTCCTATAATTCACCCCTCCACTTT.